These 2 T cell receptor beta chains came from one sample sequenced in a study of early stage breast cancer tumors. Sequencing used immunoSEQ multiplex PCR; TCRdb keeps in-frame clones, though not all of them. The sample has about 36,000 clones, less than 80% seen once. Input material: blood. Receptors originate from a person in their sixties with breast cancer.

The J gene is TRBJ2-7, the V gene TRBV10-3; tentative D call: TRBD1 (6 bases). The germline gives CDR1 ENHRY, CDR2 SYGVKD. The CDR3 extends over 14 amino acids. Trimming removed 4 bases at V and 7 bases at J, with 17 bases between. The CDR3 spells CAISGIQGLGEQYF. In DNA form, the CDR3 reads TGTGCCATCAGTGGGATACAGGGCTTAGGGGAGCAGTACTTC.

The chain couples TRBV1 to TRBJ1-3; TRBD1 is taken as the D call from the table, unchecked against the DNA. TRBV1 is labeled a pseudogene. The CDR3 is 15 residues long. The CDR3 nucleotides read TGCACCAGCAGCCAAAAGCAGGGGGGCGGAAACACCATATATTTT. Translation: CTSSQKQGGGNTIYF.